The clone carrying this T cell receptor beta chain was picked up a small number of times. TCRdb recomputed calls from the 5' RACE reads with MiXCR, one row per CDR3 protein. This table has 500,000 to 600,000 distinct CDR3 sequences, 22% appearing once. The record originates from a study of identical twins. V was clipped by 2 bases and J by 0 bases, with 2 bases between them. This CDR3 has 11 amino acids. Germline CDR1 is SQVTM and CDR2 is ANQGSEA. Another study also made use of these data, one on T cells expressing NK-cell markers.

The chain is built from TRBV29-1 and TRBJ2-7; D gene unclear. This clonotype originated in a woman between 18 and 29 years old in good health. The sample was CD4+ T cells sorted from blood. Written as DNA, the CDR3 is TGCAGCGTTGAATACTCCTACGAGCAGTACTTC. Translation: CSVEYSYEQYF.